These 15 T cell receptor beta chains were all obtained from the same sample, sequenced in a study of T-cell memory formation after mild COVID-19. TCRdb passed the 5' RACE reads through MiXCR, listing each CDR3 protein once. Counted here are roughly 380,000 distinct CDR3 sequences, over 25% occurring once; the ten biggest clones make up around an eighth. The specimen was PBMCs or a T cell subset sorted from them (not recorded which). The receptor set was obtained from an adult woman who had mild COVID-19 (a few samples of this study predate the infection). Cell type and time point are not known.

This clonotype was counted a few times. The J gene is TRBJ2-7, the V gene TRBV6-5; D might be TRBD1 (5 bases). Trimming shortened V by 6 bases and J by 2 bases, and 8 bases separated the two germline ends. CDR3 length: 12 amino acids. Germline CDR1 MNHEY, CDR2 SVGAGI. The CDR3, as DNA: TGTGCCAGCAGAAAGGGGCCCTACGAGCAGTACTTC. This gives the protein CASRKGPYEQYF.

The V and J genes are TRBV7-9 and TRBJ2-5; TRBD1 matches at 11 bases. The germline V gene has CDR1 SEHNR and CDR2 FQNEAQ (reference sequence). The CDR3 has 14 amino acids. The J segment lost 5 bases and the V segment lost 4 bases, leaving 3 bases of the junction unmatched. Here the CDR3 DNA reads TGTGCCAGCAGCTCCGGGACAGGGGGTGAGACCCAGTACTTC. Encoded protein: CASSSGTGGETQYF.

This clonotype was detected a few times. This chain joins TRBV5-1 and TRBJ2-6; D is possibly TRBD2 (6 bases). Trimming took 4 bases from V and 3 from J, leaving 17 bases between them. CDR3 length equals 17 residues. Germline V CDR1 and CDR2: SGHRS, YFSETQ. For the CDR3, the DNA is TGCGCCAGCAGCCCAAAGGGAGGTTTAGGTGGGGCCAACGTCCTGACTTTC. Its protein product is CASSPKGGLGGANVLTF.

There are a few counts of this clonotype. The V gene is TRBV3-1, the J gene TRBJ2-5; 9 bases align to TRBD2. V was pared by 1 base and J by 4 bases, with 4 bases of the junction left unmatched. This CDR3 is built from 15 residues. CDR1 is LGHDT, CDR2 YNNKEL, per germline (reference sequence). CDR3 region: CASSQGAGGSETQYF. CDR3 sequence (DNA): TGTGCCAGCAGCCAAGGAGCGGGGGGTTCAGAGACCCAGTACTTC.

The chain recombines TRBV19 with TRBJ2-7; 10 bases map to TRBD1. Germline CDR1 is LNHDA and CDR2 is SQIVND (reference sequence). The length of the CDR3 is 18 residues. V shed 2 bases, J shed 2 bases, and the junction held 12 bases outside the gene matches. The CDR3 loop reads CASSITLPGTGVTYEQYF. The CDR3 DNA follows: TGTGCCAGTAGTATAACCCTCCCCGGGACAGGGGTGACCTACGAGCAGTACTTC.

The V gene is TRBV4-1, the J gene TRBJ2-7; 8 bases agree with TRBD2. Germline lookup yields CDR1 MGHRA and CDR2 YSYEKL. The CDR3 contains 16 residues. V shed 0 bases, J shed 2 bases, and the junction held 6 bases outside the gene matches. In nucleotides, the CDR3 is TGCGCCAGCAGCCAAGAGGAGAGCGGGAGAGCCTACGAGCAGTACTTC. Amino acids: CASSQEESGRAYEQYF.

This clonotype has just a few counts. J is TRBJ1-2 and V is TRBV20-1, with 7 bases matching TRBD1. This CDR3 is built from 14 residues. J gave up 1 base and V 6 bases, and 8 bases lay outside the gene matches. Germline V gene data show CDR1 as DFQATT and CDR2 as SNEGSKA (reference sequence). The CDR3 is CSAHYRGLNYGYTF. CDR3 sequence (DNA): TGCAGTGCACACTATAGGGGGCTTAACTATGGCTACACCTTC.

The V gene is TRBV4-2, the J gene TRBJ1-2; D is unclear. This CDR3 region has 13 residues. The ends were cut back, 4 bases at V and 8 bases at J, with 14 bases in the middle. Germline V gene data show CDR1 as LGHNA and CDR2 as YNFKEQ. CDR3 in DNA: TGTGCCAGCAGCCCGGACGAGCCGAGAGGCTACACCTTC. This codes for CASSPDEPRGYTF.

This clonotype was seen more than once but under ten times. V usage is TRBV12-3 or TRBV12-4 and J usage is TRBJ2-7; D ambiguous. Trimming removed 0 bases at V and 1 base at J, with 7 bases between. The CDR3 runs to 14 residues. For the CDR3, the DNA is TGTGCCAGCAGTTTAGCGGTGCAGTCCTACGAGCAGTACTTC. Protein product: CASSLAVQSYEQYF.

The table lists this clonotype with many counts. J is TRBJ2-3 and V is TRBV11-2; 7 bases are shared with TRBD2. The trim removed 4 bases at V and 4 bases at J, leaving 5 bases unmatched. CDR1 is SGHAT, CDR2 FQNNGV, per germline. The CDR3 length is 14 residues. DNA for the CDR3: TGTGCCAGCAGCTCTCCGGGGAGGGCAGATACGCAGTATTTT. Encoded protein: CASSSPGRADTQYF.

This clonotype has a handful of counts. The chain links TRBV20-1 to TRBJ2-5, with D unresolved. Germline CDR1 and CDR2: DFQATT and SNEGSKA (reference sequence). V gave up 0 bases and J gave up 3 bases, with 14 bases separating them. There are 15 residues in the CDR3. CDR3 in amino acids: CSARDGHGSEETQYF. Here the CDR3 DNA reads TGCAGTGCTAGAGATGGGCATGGGTCTGAAGAGACCCAGTACTTC.

This clonotype occurred once. The V gene is TRBV12-5, the J gene TRBJ1-1; D not resolved. With 0 bases removed from V and 0 bases from J, the gap between germline ends came to 17 bases. Germline assignment: CDR1 LGHNT and CDR2 FRNRAP. CDR3 length: 18 residues. The CDR3 DNA follows: TGTGCTAGTGGTTTGGTACTGGGGAATACTCGCTTGAACACTGAAGCTTTCTTT. It specifies CASGLVLGNTRLNTEAFF.

The V call is TRBV9, the J call TRBJ1-2; D call uncertain. The CDR3 is made up of 12 amino acids. The V gene lost 6 bases and the J gene lost 7 bases, with 13 bases spanning the gap. Per germline, CDR1 SGDLS and CDR2 YYNGEE. The CDR3 nucleotides are TGTGCCAGCAAAGATGGGGTTGCTGGCTACACCTTC. Translating it yields CASKDGVAGYTF.

The chain uses TRBV7-8 and TRBJ2-2; TRBD2 agrees at 7 bases. CDR1 is SGHVS and CDR2 is FQNEAQ in the germline V gene. V was clipped by 2 bases and J by 4 bases; unmatched bases: 13. The CDR3 contains 18 residues. CDR3 nucleotide sequence: TGTGCCAGCAGCTTACTCTCCGGGGGAAGCGGGATCACCGGGGAGCTGTTTTTT. It is translated as CASSLLSGGSGITGELFF.

The V gene is TRBV29-1, the J gene TRBJ1-5; maybe TRBD1 (6 bases). Germline CDR1 SQVTM, CDR2 ANQGSEA. CDR3 length: 13 residues. Trimming removed 6 bases at V and 7 bases at J, with 16 bases between. CDR3 nucleotides: TGCAGCGTCACTCTGGGGGGCTGGCAGCCCCAGCATTTT. Its translation: CSVTLGGWQPQHF.